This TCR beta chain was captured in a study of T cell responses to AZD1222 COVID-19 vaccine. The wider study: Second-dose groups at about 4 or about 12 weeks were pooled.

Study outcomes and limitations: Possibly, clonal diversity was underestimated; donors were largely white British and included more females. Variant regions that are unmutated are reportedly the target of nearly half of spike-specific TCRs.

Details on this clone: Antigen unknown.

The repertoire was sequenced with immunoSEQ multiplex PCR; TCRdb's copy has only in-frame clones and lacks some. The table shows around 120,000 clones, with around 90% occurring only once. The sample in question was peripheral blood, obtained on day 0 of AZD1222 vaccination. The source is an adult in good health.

The CDR3: CASSYVRGYNSPLHF. The CDR3, as DNA: TGTGCCAGCAGTTACGTCAGGGGCTATAATTCACCCCTCCACTTT. The rearrangement links TRBV6-9 to TRBJ1-6; the D gene is possibly TRBD1 (6 bases). Germline lookup yields CDR1 MNHGY and CDR2 SVAAGI. Trimming took off 3 bases at V and 3 bases at J, with 9 bases between the two ends. The CDR3 length is 15 residues.